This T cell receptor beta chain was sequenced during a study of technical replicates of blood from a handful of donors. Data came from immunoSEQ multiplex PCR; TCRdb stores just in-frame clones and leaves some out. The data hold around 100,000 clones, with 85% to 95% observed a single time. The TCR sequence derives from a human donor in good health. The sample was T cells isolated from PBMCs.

This CDR3 is CASSMTGGSYEQYF. In nucleotides, the CDR3 is TGTGCCAGTAGTATGACAGGGGGATCCTACGAGCAGTACTTC. This chain connects TRBV19 to TRBJ2-7, with 9 bases fitting TRBD1. Trimming removed 3 bases from V and 1 base from J; junction bases left unmatched: 1. Germline CDR1 reads LNHDA; CDR2 reads SQIVND (reference sequence). The CDR3 consists of 14 residues.